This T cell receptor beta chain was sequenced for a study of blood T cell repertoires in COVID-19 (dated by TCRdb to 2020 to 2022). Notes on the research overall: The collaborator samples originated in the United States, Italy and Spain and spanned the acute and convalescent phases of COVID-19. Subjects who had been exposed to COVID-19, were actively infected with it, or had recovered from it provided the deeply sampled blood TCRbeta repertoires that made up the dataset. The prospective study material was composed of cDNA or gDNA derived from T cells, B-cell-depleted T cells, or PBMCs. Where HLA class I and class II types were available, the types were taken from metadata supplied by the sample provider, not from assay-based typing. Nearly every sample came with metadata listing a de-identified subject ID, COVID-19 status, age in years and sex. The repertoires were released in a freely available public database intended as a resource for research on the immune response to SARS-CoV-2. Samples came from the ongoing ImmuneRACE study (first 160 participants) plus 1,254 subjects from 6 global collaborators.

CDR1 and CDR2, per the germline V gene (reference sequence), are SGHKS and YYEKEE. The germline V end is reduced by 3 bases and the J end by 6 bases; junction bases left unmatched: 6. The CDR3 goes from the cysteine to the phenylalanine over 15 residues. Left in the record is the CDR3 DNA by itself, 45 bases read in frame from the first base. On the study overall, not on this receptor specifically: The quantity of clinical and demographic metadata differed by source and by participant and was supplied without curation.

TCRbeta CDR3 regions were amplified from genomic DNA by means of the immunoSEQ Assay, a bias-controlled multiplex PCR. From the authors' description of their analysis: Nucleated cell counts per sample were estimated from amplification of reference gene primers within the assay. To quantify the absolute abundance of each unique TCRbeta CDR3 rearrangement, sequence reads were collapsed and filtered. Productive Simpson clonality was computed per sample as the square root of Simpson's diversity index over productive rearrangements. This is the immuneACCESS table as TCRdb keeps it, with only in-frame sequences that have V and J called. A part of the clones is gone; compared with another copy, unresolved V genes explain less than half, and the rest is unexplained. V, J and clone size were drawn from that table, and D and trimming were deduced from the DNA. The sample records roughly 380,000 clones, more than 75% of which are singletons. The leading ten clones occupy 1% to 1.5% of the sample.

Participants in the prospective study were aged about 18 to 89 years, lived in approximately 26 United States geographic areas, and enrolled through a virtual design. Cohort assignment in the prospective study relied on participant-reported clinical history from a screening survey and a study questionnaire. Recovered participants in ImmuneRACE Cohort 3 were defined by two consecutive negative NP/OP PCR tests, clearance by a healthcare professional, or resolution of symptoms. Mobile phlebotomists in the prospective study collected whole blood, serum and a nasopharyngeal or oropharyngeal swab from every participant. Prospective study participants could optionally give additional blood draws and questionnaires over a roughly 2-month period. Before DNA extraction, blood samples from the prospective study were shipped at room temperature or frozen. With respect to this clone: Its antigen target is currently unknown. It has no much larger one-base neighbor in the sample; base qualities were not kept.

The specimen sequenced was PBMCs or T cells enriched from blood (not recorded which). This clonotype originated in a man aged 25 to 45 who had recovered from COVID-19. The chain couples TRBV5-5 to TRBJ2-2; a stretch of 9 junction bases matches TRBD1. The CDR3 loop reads CASSSGTGYSGELFF. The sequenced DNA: TGTGCCAGCAGCTCCGGGACAGGGTATTCCGGGGAGCTGTTTTTT. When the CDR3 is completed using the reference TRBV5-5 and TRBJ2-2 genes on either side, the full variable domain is DAGVTQSPTHLIKTRGQQVTLRCSPISGHKSVSWYQQVLGQGPQFIFQYYEKEERGRGNFPDRFSARQFPNYSSELNVNALLLGDSALYLCASSSGTGYSGELFFGEGSRLTVL.